This T cell receptor (beta chain) was documented in a study of blood T cell repertoires in COVID-19. Study in general: The samples span acute and convalescent COVID-19 from the United States, Italy and Spain. PBMCs, B-cell-depleted T cells, or T cells were the source of the cDNA or gDNA that made up the material.

Under the authors' procedure: Quantification of nucleated cells was approximated via reference gene primer amplification. Using immunoSEQ multiplex PCR, the repertoire was profiled, and TCRdb retains in-frame clones only, with some absent. The V and J calls and clone size were taken over from that table, and D and trimming were inferred from the DNA. This sample carries 200,000 to 300,000 clones, around 89% of them seen once, and the ten largest clones take 3.7%. Between the trimmed V and J ends, which lost 1 base and 4 bases, there was a span of 7 bases. CDR1 GTSNPN and CDR2 SVGIG come from the germline V gene (reference sequence). This CDR3 is 13 amino acids long.

V usage is TRBV30 and J usage is TRBJ1-4; the D gene is possibly TRBD1 (5 bases). The source of this sequence is a middle-aged woman with acute or convalescent COVID-19. The sequenced sample was peripheral blood. CDR3 coding DNA: TGTGCCTGGAGTGGACAGTTTAATGAAAAACTGTTTTTT. It specifies CAWSGQFNEKLFF.